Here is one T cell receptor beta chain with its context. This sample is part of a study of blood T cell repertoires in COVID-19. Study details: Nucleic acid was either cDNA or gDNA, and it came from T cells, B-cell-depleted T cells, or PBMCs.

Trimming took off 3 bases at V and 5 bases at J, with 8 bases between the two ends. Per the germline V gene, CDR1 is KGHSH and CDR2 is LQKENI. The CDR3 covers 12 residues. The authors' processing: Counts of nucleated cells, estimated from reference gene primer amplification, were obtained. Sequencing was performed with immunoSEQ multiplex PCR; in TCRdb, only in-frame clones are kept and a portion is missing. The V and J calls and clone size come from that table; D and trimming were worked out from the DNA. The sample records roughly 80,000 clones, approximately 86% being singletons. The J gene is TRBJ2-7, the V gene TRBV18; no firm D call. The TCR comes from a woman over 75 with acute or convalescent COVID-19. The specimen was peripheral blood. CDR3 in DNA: TGTGCCAGCTCACCTTCCTCGGACGAGCAGTACTTC. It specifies CASSPSSDEQYF.